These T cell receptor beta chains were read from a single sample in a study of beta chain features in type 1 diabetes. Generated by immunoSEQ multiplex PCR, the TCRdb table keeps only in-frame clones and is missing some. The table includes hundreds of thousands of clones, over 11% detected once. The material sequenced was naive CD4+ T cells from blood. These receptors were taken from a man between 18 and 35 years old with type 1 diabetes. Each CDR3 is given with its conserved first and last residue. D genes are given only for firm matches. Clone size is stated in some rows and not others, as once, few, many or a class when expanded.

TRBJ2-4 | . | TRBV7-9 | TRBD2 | CASSLPGLADFKNIQYF | TGTGCCAGCAGCCTCCCGGGACTAGCGGATTTCAAAAACATTCAGTACTTC
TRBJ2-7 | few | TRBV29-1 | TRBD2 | CSVSGLAGDEQYF | TGCAGCGTTAGTGGACTAGCGGGAGACGAGCAGTACTTC
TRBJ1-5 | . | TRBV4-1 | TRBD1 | CASSQEEGGWDQPQHF | TGCGCCAGCAGCCAAGAAGAAGGGGGCTGGGATCAGCCCCAGCATTTT
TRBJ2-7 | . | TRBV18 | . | CASSPQSYEQYF | TGTGCCAGCTCACCACAAAGCTACGAGCAGTACTTC
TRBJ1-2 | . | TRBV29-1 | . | CSVEATGSYTF | TGCAGCGTTGAAGCCACAGGGAGCTACACCTTC
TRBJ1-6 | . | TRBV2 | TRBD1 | CASSGQGPPLHF | TGTGCCAGCAGCGGACAGGGACCACCCCTCCACTTT
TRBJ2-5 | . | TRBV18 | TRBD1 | CASSEGQQETQYF | TGTGCCAGCTCAGAGGGACAGCAAGAGACCCAGTACTTC
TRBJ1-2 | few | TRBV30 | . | CAWSEGPGGYTF | TGTGCCTGGTCAGAAGGTCCGGGGGGCTACACCTTC
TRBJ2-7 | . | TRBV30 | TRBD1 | CAWSPRQGLVSYEQYF | TGTGCCTGGAGTCCGCGACAGGGGTTGGTGTCCTACGAGCAGTACTTC
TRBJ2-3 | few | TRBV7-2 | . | CASSLARGDTQYF | TGTGCCAGCAGCTTAGCGCGGGGAGATACGCAGTATTTT
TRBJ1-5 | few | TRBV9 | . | CASSVREGQPQHF | TGTGCCAGCAGCGTCAGGGAGGGTCAGCCCCAGCATTTT
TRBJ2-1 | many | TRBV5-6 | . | CASSLPGRINEQFF | TGTGCCAGCAGCTTACCGGGCCGGATAAATGAGCAGTTCTTC
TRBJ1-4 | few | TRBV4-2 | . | CASSQDLGRTVEKLFF | TGTGCCAGCAGCCAAGACTTAGGAAGGACAGTCGAAAAACTGTTTTTT
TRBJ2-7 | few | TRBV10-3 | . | CATNAQGLIYEQYF | TGTGCCACCAACGCGCAGGGATTGATCTACGAGCAGTACTTC
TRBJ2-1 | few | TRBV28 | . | CASSLKSGEQFF | TGTGCCAGCAGTTTAAAGAGCGGTGAGCAGTTCTTC
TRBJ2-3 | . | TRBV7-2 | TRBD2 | CASSRGLAEKGTQYF | TGTGCCAGCAGCAGGGGACTAGCGGAGAAGGGTACGCAGTATTTT
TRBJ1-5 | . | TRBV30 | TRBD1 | CAWSQGTGNQPQHF | TGTGCCTGGAGTCAGGGGACAGGAAATCAGCCCCAGCATTTT
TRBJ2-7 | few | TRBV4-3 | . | CASSQGLWRIQYF | TGCGCCAGCAGCCAAGGGTTATGGAGGATCCAGTACTTC
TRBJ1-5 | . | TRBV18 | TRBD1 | CASSLTGEQPQHF | TGTGCCAGCTCACTAACAGGGGAACAGCCCCAGCATTTT